Below, one T cell receptor beta chain is given with its context. Its target is not known. The table came from immunoSEQ multiplex PCR; TCRdb's copy has only in-frame clones and leaves some out. This sample has approximately 12,000 clones; about 84% occur once, and the top ten carry about 20%. The sample originates from a study of T cells in localized non-small cell lung cancer. CDR1 and CDR2 from the germline V gene are SGHNT and YENEEA. V lost 5 bases, J lost 4 bases, and 13 bases lay in between. The CDR3 loop spans 14 amino acids. The study, taken as a whole, reports: Among the top 100 tumor clones, a median around 57 appeared in adjacent lung. Because only a single region of the tumor was sequenced, heterogeneity remains possible.

V gene TRBV11-3 combines with J gene TRBJ2-3; TRBD1 or TRBD2 may be the D gene (5 bases each). Sequencing was performed on peripheral blood, taken before any cancer treatment. This TCR was recovered from a male donor at least 60 years old with stage I lung adenocarcinoma. The DNA for the CDR3 is TGTGCCAGCAGCGACCACCGGGGCGCAGATACGCAGTATTTT. Translating gives CASSDHRGADTQYF.